The 3 T cell receptor beta chains reported below all come from one sample, sequenced in a study of Graves' ophthalmopathy and Graves' hyperthyroidism. The authors amplified TCR beta CDR3 regions from RNA transcripts. Following a first-round RT-PCR that used HTBI primers, a second-round multiplex PCR was carried out. TCRdb analysed the multiplex PCR reads with MiXCR anew, one entry per CDR3 protein. The sample contains about 620,000 distinct CDR3 sequences, 22% of which appear only once. The sample taken for sequencing was peripheral blood. All receptors derive from a woman under 30 with stable Graves' hyperthyroidism. Some clones in this sample may be carry-over from other donors' samples.

This clonotype was counted a few times. The chain carries TRBV28 and TRBJ1-1; a possible D gene is TRBD1 (6 bases). Germline V gene lookup returns CDR1 MDHEN and CDR2 SYDVKM. The CDR3 runs 14 residues. Deletions cut 7 bases from V and 3 bases from J, with 15 bases between. Here the CDR3 reads CASTSGGAYTEAFF. CDR3 nucleotide sequence: TGTGCCAGCACCTCCGGGGGGGCCTACACTGAAGCTTTCTTT.

The table lists this clonotype with many counts. V and J are TRBV6-1 and TRBJ2-5; tentatively, D is TRBD1 (5 bases). Germline V gene sequence: CDR1 MNHNS, CDR2 SASEGT. V lost 3 bases and J 5 bases, leaving 13 bases between the germline ends. The CDR3 spans 14 residues. CDR3 nucleotide sequence: TGTGCCAGCAGTGATGTAAAGGGGATGGAGACCCAGTACTTC. Translating gives CASSDVKGMETQYF.

V and J are TRBV6-1 and TRBJ1-5; 7 positions match TRBD1. V lost 1 base to trimming and J lost 4 bases; unmatched junction nucleotides: 7. This CDR3 comprises 16 residues. CDR1 is MNHNS, CDR2 SASEGT, per germline. CDR3 loop: CASSEEGGAVNQPQHF. The CDR3, as DNA: TGTGCCAGCAGTGAAGAAGGGGGCGCGGTTAATCAGCCCCAGCATTTT.